The 10 T cell receptor beta chains below come from one sample, sequenced in a study of shared clonotypes between healthy human individuals. Profiling relied on immunoSEQ multiplex PCR, and the TCRdb table lists in-frame clones only, not all of them. The profile shows 2 million to 2.5 million clones, roughly 92% of them singletons. The sequenced material came from naive CD4+ T cells from PBMCs. The subset: CD45RA+ positively selected. Every receptor here comes from a man aged 18 to 35 in good health. Some clones in this sample may be carry-over from other donors' samples.

CDR3 loop: CASSLRTSARSAHNEQFF. CDR3 sequence (DNA): TGTGCCAGCAGCCTCCGGACTAGCGCGAGAAGTGCCCACAATGAGCAGTTCTTC. This rearrangement joins TRBV7-8 to TRBJ2-1; TRBD2 aligns across 9 bases. Germline V CDR1 and CDR2: SGHVS, FQNEAQ. This CDR3 comprises 18 residues. V trimming: 5 bases; J trimming: 5 bases; junction bases outside the gene matches: 16.

This rearrangement joins TRBV5-1 to TRBJ2-7, with 7 bases identical to TRBD2. Germline V lookup: CDR1 SGHRS, CDR2 YFSETQ. This CDR3 comprises 15 residues. The V gene end was trimmed by 4 bases and the J gene end by 3 bases; junction bases not matched to a gene: 10. CDR3 region: CASSPDASGLYEQYF. In DNA, the CDR3 is TGCGCCAGCAGCCCCGACGCTAGCGGTCTCTACGAGCAGTACTTC. Variable domain in full (rest from reference TRBV5-1 and TRBJ2-7): KAGVTQTPRYLIKTRGQQVTLSCSPISGHRSVSWYQQTPGQGLQFLFEYFSETQRNKGNFPGRFSGRQFSNSRSEMNVSTLELGDSALYLCASSPDASGLYEQYFGPGTRLTVT.

This chain's CDR3 is CASSSQGITGELFF. The CDR3 DNA follows: TGCGCCAGCAGCTCACAGGGGATCACCGGGGAGCTGTTTTTT. The chain employs TRBV5-1 and TRBJ2-2, with 7 bases that match TRBD1. Trimming at V came to 3 bases and at J to 4 bases, leaving 3 bases not matched to a gene. CDR3 length equals 14 residues. In germline, CDR1 is SGHRS, CDR2 YFSETQ.

The chain recombines TRBV6-5 with TRBJ1-1; D remains unclear. V lost 0 bases, J lost 11 bases, and 10 bases lay in between. CDR3 length: 12 residues. Germline V gene lookup returns CDR1 MNHEY and CDR2 SVGAGI. CDR3 sequence reads: CASSYSSSPAFF. DNA for the CDR3: TGTGCCAGCAGTTACTCTTCCTCCCCCGCTTTCTTT.

The V call is TRBV7-6, the J call TRBJ1-2; TRBD1 might be the D (5 bases). This CDR3 contains 15 residues. V lost 1 base and J lost 4, with 13 bases in between. Germline V CDR1 and CDR2: SGHVS, FNYEAQ. CDR3 residues: CASSLVFGDSYGYTF. For the CDR3, the DNA is TGTGCCAGCAGCTTAGTATTCGGCGACAGCTATGGCTACACCTTC.

V gene TRBV28 combines with J gene TRBJ2-7, with a possible D match to TRBD2 (5 bases). Germline values: CDR1 MDHEN, CDR2 SYDVKM. The CDR3 runs 17 residues. The V end lost 6 bases, the J end lost 5 bases, and 26 bases lay between the germline ends. The CDR3, as DNA: TGTGCCAGCAGCCCCGACCCCCAAGGCGGGTACGAGGACGAGCAGTACTTC. This gives the protein CASSPDPQGGYEDEQYF. Drawing the rest from reference TRBV28 and TRBJ2-7, the complete variable domain is DVKVTQSSRYLVKRTGEKVFLECVQDMDHENMFWYRQDPGLGLRLIYFSYDVKMKEKGDIPEGYSVSREKKERFSLILESASTNQTSMYLCASSPDPQGGYEDEQYFGPGTRLTVT.

The chain carries TRBV15 and TRBJ2-5, with no clear D. Trimming took 1 base from V and 2 from J, leaving 14 bases between them. The CDR3 is 16 residues long. CDR1 and CDR2 (germline): LNHNV, YYDKDF (reference sequence). CDR3 residues: CATSRGPRLRQETQYF. The CDR3 DNA follows: TGTGCCACCAGCAGAGGTCCCCGACTGAGGCAAGAGACCCAGTACTTC.

This clone came up once. This chain uses TRBV28 with TRBJ2-1, with D unresolved. Trimming cost V 6 bases and J 8 bases, with 20 bases left between them. The CDR3 loop spans 15 amino acids. Germline loops: CDR1 MDHEN, CDR2 SYDVKM. The CDR3 spells CASSRPTLGLDEQFF. DNA for the CDR3: TGTGCCAGCAGCCGGCCGACGCTGGGATTAGATGAGCAGTTCTTC. The full variable domain, in which reference TRBV28 and TRBJ2-1 provide the parts outside the CDR3, is DVKVTQSSRYLVKRTGEKVFLECVQDMDHENMFWYRQDPGLGLRLIYFSYDVKMKEKGDIPEGYSVSREKKERFSLILESASTNQTSMYLCASSRPTLGLDEQFFGPGTRLTVL.

V and J are TRBV28 and TRBJ2-7; possible D gene TRBD2, 6 bases. The CDR3 totals 12 residues. Trimming took 5 bases from V and 3 from J, leaving 8 bases between them. Germline CDR1 reads MDHEN; CDR2 reads SYDVKM. In nucleotides, the CDR3 is TGTGCCAGCAGTGTGCGGGACTACGAGCAGTACTTC. It translates to CASSVRDYEQYF.

Of note for this clone: Other DNA sequences in this sample translate to the same CDR3. The chain joins TRBV7-9 to TRBJ2-7; D gene uncertain. This CDR3 has 13 residues. Germline CDR1 SEHNR, CDR2 FQNEAQ (reference sequence). Trimming stripped 5 bases from V and 4 bases from J, with 12 bases between. CDR3 residues: CASSLPGPYEQYF. CDR3 in DNA: TGTGCCAGCAGCCTTCCGGGCCCATACGAGCAGTACTTC.